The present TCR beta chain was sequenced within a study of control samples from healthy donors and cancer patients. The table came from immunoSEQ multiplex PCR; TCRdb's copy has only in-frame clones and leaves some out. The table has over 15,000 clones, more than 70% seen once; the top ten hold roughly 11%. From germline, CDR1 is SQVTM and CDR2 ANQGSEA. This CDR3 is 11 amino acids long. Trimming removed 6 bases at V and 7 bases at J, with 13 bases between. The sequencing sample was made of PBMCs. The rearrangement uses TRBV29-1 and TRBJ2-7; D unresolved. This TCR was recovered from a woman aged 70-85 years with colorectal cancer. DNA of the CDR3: TGCAGCGTAGTCAGGTCCGCGGAGCAGTACTTC. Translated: CSVVRSAEQYF.